This T cell receptor beta chain is from a study of blood T cells in healthy people across ages. Points from the study as a whole: Versus aged donors, long-lived donors had higher diversity and more naive CD4+ cells.

Collection of roughly 9.6 milliliters of peripheral blood was performed for each donor. The J segment lost 3 bases and the V segment lost 2 bases, leaving 12 bases of the junction unmatched. The CDR3 length is 19 residues. Germline-derived CDR1 and CDR2 are LNHNV and YYDKDF (reference sequence). With regard to this clonotype: Antigen: not known.

The second PCR ran about 7 to 12 cycles with a sample-barcoded 5' primer and J-beta primers. MiXCR was run by TCRdb on the 5' RACE reads, yielding one entry per CDR3 protein. Counted here are 1.5 million to 2 million distinct CDR3 sequences, roughly 52% occurring once; the ten biggest clones make up about 2.1%. The sample consisted of blood. The sequence was collected from a woman aged 40 to 49 in good health. The chain has TRBV15 and TRBJ2-3, with TRBD2 identical over 12 bases. CDR3 sequence: CATSRWTSGVMKGTDTQYF. In nucleotides, the CDR3 is TGTGCCACCAGCAGATGGACTAGCGGGGTTATGAAGGGAACAGATACGCAGTATTTT.